This entry features one T cell receptor beta chain sequence. Per the authors' pipeline: For nucleated cells, counts were estimated from reference gene primer amplification. Assay: immunoSEQ multiplex PCR; the TCRdb copy retains only in-frame clones and omits some. The DNA gave D and trimming, while V, J and clone size come from that table. The table shows over 90,000 clones, with about 86% occurring only once. The source of the sample is a study of blood T cell repertoires in COVID-19. Study-level background: COVID-19 samples, acute and convalescent, were from the United States, Italy and Spain. T cells, B-cell-depleted T cells, or PBMCs provided the cDNA or gDNA that served as material.

The germline CDR1 and CDR2 sequences are LGHDT and YNNKEL (reference sequence). CDR3 size: 15 residues. V lost 0 bases and J lost 7; bases outside the gene matches: 5. The V gene is TRBV3-1 (or the pseudogene TRBV3-2), the J gene TRBJ1-2; 10 bases line up with TRBD1. This clonotype was sampled from a man at least 80 years old with acute or convalescent COVID-19. What was sequenced was peripheral blood. The DNA for the CDR3 is TGTGCCAGCAGCCAAGATCGGACAGGGGGTCGTGGCTACACCTTC. Amino acids: CASSQDRTGGRGYTF.